Shown below are 13 T cell receptor beta chains from a single sample sequenced in a study of regulatory T cells in long-lasting Graves disease. Relying on iRepertoire HTBI primers and Arm-PCR of CDR3 regions, the team built TCR beta libraries. TCRdb analysed the multiplex PCR reads with MiXCR anew, one entry per CDR3 protein. Here the sample spans fewer than 550,000 distinct CDR3 sequences, 16% being singletons. Time point defined: newly diagnosed GD, antithyroid drugs for less than 3 months. The TCR library was prepared using RNA isolated from PBMCs. These same records also appear under a second study, on T cells in Graves' hyperthyroidism and ophthalmopathy.

The sequencing here drew on peripheral blood mononuclear cells (PBMCs), taken at new diagnosis, from a patient treated with antithyroid drugs. These receptors were taken from a woman aged 35-65 years with Graves disease.

V usage is TRBV4-2 and J usage is TRBJ1-4, with D perhaps TRBD1 (5 bases). Germline CDR1 LGHNA, CDR2 YNFKEQ. This CDR3 has 16 amino acids. V lost 1 base, J lost 1 base, and 10 bases lay in between. In DNA, the CDR3 is TGTGCCAGCAGCCAAGTGGGTAGGGGAACTAATGAAAAACTGTTTTTT. This encodes CASSQVGRGTNEKLFF.

This clonotype was seen repeatedly, ten times or more. The rearrangement joins TRBV27 to TRBJ2-7; no clear D. The CDR3 is 14 amino acids. Between the trimmed V and J ends, which lost 3 bases and 0 bases, there was a span of 9 bases. Germline V gives CDR1 MNHEY, CDR2 SMNVEV (reference sequence). The CDR3 region is CASSFGLSSYEQYF. CDR3 nucleotides: TGTGCCAGCAGTTTCGGTCTTAGCTCCTACGAGCAGTACTTC.

This clonotype was seen a handful of times. This chain links TRBV9 with TRBJ2-1; D possibly uses TRBD1 or TRBD2 (6 bases each). The CDR3 has 15 residues. V lost 2 bases, J lost 8 bases, and 17 bases lay in between. CDR1 is SGDLS, CDR2 YYNGEE, per germline. The DNA of the CDR3 is TGTGCCAGCAGCGTCACGGGGGCATGGGGGGATGAGCAGTTCTTC. It codes for CASSVTGAWGDEQFF.

Ten or more counts support this clonotype. The chain joins TRBV2 to TRBJ2-6, with no clear D. Germline V gene sequence: CDR1 SNHLY, CDR2 FYNNEI. V was pared by 7 bases and J by 0 bases, with 4 bases between. CDR3 size: 13 residues. DNA for the CDR3: TGTGCCAGCAAACGCTCTGGGGCCAACGTCCTGACTTTC. Its protein is CASKRSGANVLTF.

This chain links TRBV7-9 with TRBJ2-7, with 7 bases identical to TRBD2. V lost 8 bases to trimming and J lost 7 bases; unmatched junction nucleotides: 11. Germline assignment: CDR1 SEHNR and CDR2 FQNEAQ (reference sequence). The CDR3 is 13 residues long. The CDR3 nucleotides are TGTGCCAGCGGGGGAGGGCCTCAGTGGGAGCAGTACTTC. Its protein product is CASGGGPQWEQYF.

In its sample, this clonotype was seen many times. V and J are TRBV2 and TRBJ2-7, with TRBD2 matching over 9 bases. Germline values: CDR1 SNHLY, CDR2 FYNNEI. The CDR3 spans 15 residues. After removal of 7 bases from V and 3 bases from J, the junction contained 10 bases not matched to a gene. Written as DNA, the CDR3 is TGTGCCAGCATGTGGGTTAGCGGGGGCCGCTACGAGCAGTACTTC. Translated: CASMWVSGGRYEQYF.

The CDR3 here is CASGVATNEKLFF. The CDR3 nucleotides read TGCGCCAGCGGAGTTGCAACTAATGAAAAACTGTTTTTT. The chain employs TRBV5-1 and TRBJ1-4, with no clear D. CDR1 SGHRS and CDR2 YFSETQ come from the germline V gene. This CDR3 is 13 amino acids long. Trimming cost V 7 bases and J 0 bases, with 7 bases left between them.

The chain combines TRBV6-1 with TRBJ1-2, with 7 bases identical to TRBD1. The CDR3 is 15 residues long. Germline trimming cut 3 bases from V and 6 bases from J; bases unmatched to any gene: 10. In germline, CDR1 is MNHNS, CDR2 SASEGT. The CDR3 nucleotides are TGTGCCAGCAGTGACGCCGGGACAGAGGATGATGGCTACACCTTC. It yields the protein CASSDAGTEDDGYTF.

The sample holds many counts of this clonotype. This rearrangement joins TRBV20-1 to TRBJ1-3; 7 nucleotides match TRBD1. Germline CDR1 and CDR2: DFQATT and SNEGSKA (reference sequence). The V gene end was trimmed by 5 bases and the J gene end by 1 base; junction bases not matched to a gene: 2. This CDR3 has 13 amino acids. The CDR3 loop reads CSAWDRSGNTIYF. The CDR3 nucleotides are TGCAGTGCTTGGGACAGATCTGGAAACACCATATATTTT.

Points on this clonotype: The missing conserved phenylalanine or tryptophan at the end of this CDR3 makes a read error likely. The rearrangement links TRBV3-1 to TRBJ2-7; 10 bases map to TRBD2. The CDR3 runs to 15 residues. V lost 3 bases to trimming and J lost 3 bases; unmatched junction nucleotides: 5. Germline-derived CDR1 and CDR2 are LGHDT and YNNKEL (reference sequence). CDR3 coding DNA: TGTGCCAGCAGCCAGGGTGGGACTAGCGACTACGAGCAGTACCTC. This codes for CASSQGGTSDYEQYL.

This clonotype turned up a few times. The rearrangement uses TRBV18 and TRBJ1-2; possibly TRBD1 for D (6 bases). The CDR3 totals 15 residues. Germline V gives CDR1 KGHSH, CDR2 LQKENI. Deletions cut 3 bases from V and 5 bases from J, with 16 bases between. CDR3 sequence (DNA): TGTGCCAGCTCACCCGTTAAGGACAGCCAATATGGCTACACCTTC. This sequence encodes CASSPVKDSQYGYTF.

This clonotype has a count of ten or more. The V call is TRBV3-1, the J call TRBJ1-1; D perhaps matches TRBD1 (5 bases). The V end lost 4 bases, the J end lost 0 bases, and 9 bases lay between the germline ends. Per the germline V gene, CDR1 is LGHDT and CDR2 is YNNKEL (reference sequence). This CDR3 has 14 residues. The CDR3, as DNA: TGTGCCAGCAGCCCCCAGACAGTGAACACTGAAGCTTTCTTT. Its translation is CASSPQTVNTEAFF. Full variable domain (outside the CDR3, taken from reference TRBV3-1 and TRBJ1-1): DTAVSQTPKYLVTQMGNDKSIKCEQNLGHDTMYWYKQDSKKFLKIMFSYNNKELIINETVPNRFSPKSPDKAHLNLHINSLELGDSAVYFCASSPQTVNTEAFFGQGTRLTVV.

Comments on this clonotype: A read error may account for a junction end that differs from germline. Here the CDR3 reads CASSLSTGGLFF. The CDR3 DNA reads TGCGCCAGCAGCTTGTCCACCGGGGGGCTGTTTTTT. The chain combines TRBV5-1 with TRBJ2-2; a weak D match, TRBD2 (6 bases). This CDR3 has 12 residues. Germline V gives CDR1 SGHRS, CDR2 YFSETQ. Supplemented by reference TRBV5-1 and TRBJ2-2, the full variable domain reads KAGVTQTPRYLIKTRGQQVTLSCSPISGHRSVSWYQQTPGQGLQFLFEYFSETQRNKGNFPGRFSGRQFSNSRSEMNVSTLELGDSALYLCASSLSTGGLFFGEGSRLTVL.